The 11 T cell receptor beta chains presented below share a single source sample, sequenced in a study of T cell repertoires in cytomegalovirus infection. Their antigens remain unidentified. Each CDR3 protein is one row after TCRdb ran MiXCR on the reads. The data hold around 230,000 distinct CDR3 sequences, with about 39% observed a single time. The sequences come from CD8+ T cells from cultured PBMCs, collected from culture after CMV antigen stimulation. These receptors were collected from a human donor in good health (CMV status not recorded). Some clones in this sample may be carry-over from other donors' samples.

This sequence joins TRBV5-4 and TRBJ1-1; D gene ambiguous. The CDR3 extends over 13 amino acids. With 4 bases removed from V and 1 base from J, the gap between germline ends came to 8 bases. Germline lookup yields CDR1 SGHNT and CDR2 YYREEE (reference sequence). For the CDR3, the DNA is TGTGCCAGCAGCCCTAAACAGAACACTGAAGCTTTCTTT. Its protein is CASSPKQNTEAFF.

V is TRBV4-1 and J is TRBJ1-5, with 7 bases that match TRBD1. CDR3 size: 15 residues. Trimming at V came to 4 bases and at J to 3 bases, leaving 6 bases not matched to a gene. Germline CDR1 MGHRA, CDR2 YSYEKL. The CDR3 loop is CASSRLTGVNQPQHF. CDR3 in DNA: TGCGCCAGCAGCCGCCTTACAGGGGTCAATCAGCCCCAGCATTTT.

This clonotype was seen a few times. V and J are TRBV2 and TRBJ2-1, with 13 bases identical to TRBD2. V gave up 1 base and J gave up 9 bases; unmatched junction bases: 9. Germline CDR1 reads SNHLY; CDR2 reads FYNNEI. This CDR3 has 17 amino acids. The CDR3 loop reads CASSEGRTSGSLSEQFF. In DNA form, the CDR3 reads TGTGCCAGCAGTGAAGGAAGGACTAGCGGGAGTCTGAGTGAGCAGTTCTTC.

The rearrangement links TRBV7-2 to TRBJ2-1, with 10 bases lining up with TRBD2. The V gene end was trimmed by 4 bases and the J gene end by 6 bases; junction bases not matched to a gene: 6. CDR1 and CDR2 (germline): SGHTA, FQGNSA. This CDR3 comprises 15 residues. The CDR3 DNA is TGTGCCAGCAGCTCTTTAGCGGGAGGAAGCAATGAGCAGTTCTTC. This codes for CASSSLAGGSNEQFF. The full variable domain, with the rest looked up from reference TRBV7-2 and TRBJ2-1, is GAGVSQSPSNKVTEKGKDVELRCDPISGHTALYWYRQSLGQGLEFLIYFQGNSAPDKSGLPSDRFSAERTGGSVSTLTIQRTQQEDSAVYLCASSSLAGGSNEQFFGPGTRLTVL.

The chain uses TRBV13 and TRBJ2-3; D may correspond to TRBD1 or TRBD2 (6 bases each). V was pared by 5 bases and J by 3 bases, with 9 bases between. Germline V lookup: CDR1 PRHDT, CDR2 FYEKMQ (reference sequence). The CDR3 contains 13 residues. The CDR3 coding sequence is TGTGCCAGCAGCGGCGGGACAACAGATACGCAGTATTTT. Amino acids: CASSGGTTDTQYF.

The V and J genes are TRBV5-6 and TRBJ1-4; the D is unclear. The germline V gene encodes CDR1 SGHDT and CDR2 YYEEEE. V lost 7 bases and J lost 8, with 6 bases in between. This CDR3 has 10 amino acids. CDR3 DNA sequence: TGTGCCAGCGGAAGGGAAAAACTGTTTTTT. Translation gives CASGREKLFF.

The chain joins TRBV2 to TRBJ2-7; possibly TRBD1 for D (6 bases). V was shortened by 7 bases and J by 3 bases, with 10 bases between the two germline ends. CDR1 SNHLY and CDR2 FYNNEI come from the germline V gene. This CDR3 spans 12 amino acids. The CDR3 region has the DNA TGTGCCAGCAAGGGGGATATCTACGAGCAGTACTTC. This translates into CASKGDIYEQYF.

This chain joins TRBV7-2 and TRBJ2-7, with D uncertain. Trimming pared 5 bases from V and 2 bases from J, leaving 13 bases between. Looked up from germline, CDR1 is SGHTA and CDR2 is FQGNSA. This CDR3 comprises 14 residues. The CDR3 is CASSTTWPPYEQYF. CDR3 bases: TGTGCCAGCAGCACCACCTGGCCTCCCTACGAGCAGTACTTC.

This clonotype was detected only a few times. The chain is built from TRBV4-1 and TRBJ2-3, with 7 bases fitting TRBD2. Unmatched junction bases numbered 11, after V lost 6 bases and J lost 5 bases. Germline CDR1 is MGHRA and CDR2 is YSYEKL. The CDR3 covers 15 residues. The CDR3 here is CASSFLAEEGDTQYF. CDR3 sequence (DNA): TGCGCCAGCAGTTTCCTAGCGGAGGAGGGAGATACGCAGTATTTT.

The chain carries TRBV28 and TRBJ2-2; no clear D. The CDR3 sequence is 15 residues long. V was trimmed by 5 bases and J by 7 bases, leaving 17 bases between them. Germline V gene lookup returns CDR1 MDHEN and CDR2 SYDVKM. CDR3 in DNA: TGTGCCAGCAGTGCCACTGAAACCTTTAGCGGGGAGCTGTTTTTT. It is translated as CASSATETFSGELFF.

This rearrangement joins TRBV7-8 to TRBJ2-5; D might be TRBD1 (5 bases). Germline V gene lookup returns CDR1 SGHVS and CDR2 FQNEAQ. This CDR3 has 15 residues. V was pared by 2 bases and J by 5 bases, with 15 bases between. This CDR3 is CASSLIGEKGETQYF. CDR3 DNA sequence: TGTGCCAGCAGCTTAATAGGGGAAAAGGGGGAGACCCAGTACTTC.